These T cell receptor beta chains were read from a single sample in a study of molecular identifiers for immune sequencing clone quantification. TCRdb itself ran the PCR reads through MiXCR, one entry per CDR3 protein. The sample carries about 300,000 distinct CDR3 sequences, about a fifth recorded once. Material: naive CD8+ T cells from blood, with Jurkat cell RNA spiked in. The receptors were sampled from a human donor in good health. Some libraries in this study had Jurkat cell RNA spiked in. Both conserved end residues are part of each CDR3. Fields, in order: clone size, J gene, D gene, V gene, CDR3 DNA, CDR3 protein. D genes are given only for firm matches. Size is omitted from some rows. Given values are once, few, many or a class for expanded clones.

many TRBJ2-7 . TRBV5-1 TGCGCCAGCAGCTTGGTTCGGGGGAGCTCCTACGAGCAGTACTTC CASSLVRGSSYEQYF
. TRBJ2-1 TRBD2 TRBV9 TGTGCCAGCGGGGGGGGGGTTTCCTACAATGAGCAGTTCTTC CASGGGVSYNEQFF
few TRBJ2-5 . TRBV10-3 TGTGCCATCGGGACTGAACTAGCCCGAGAGACCCAGTACTTC CAIGTELARETQYF
many TRBJ2-6 . TRBV11-2 TGTGCCAGCAGCTTTATCCGGGGGGCCCTGTCTGGGGCCAACGTCCTGACTTTC CASSFIRGALSGANVLTF
few TRBJ1-1 . TRBV9 TGTGCCAGCAGCGTAGGTGGAGGAGAGAACACTGAAGCTTTCTTT CASSVGGGENTEAFF
few TRBJ1-1 . TRBV9 TGTGCCAGCAGCGTTGGAAGCATGAACACTGAAGCTTTCTTT CASSVGSMNTEAFF
. TRBJ2-7 TRBD1 TRBV4-1 TGCGCCAGCAGTCCGACAGGGATGTCCTACGAGCAGTACTTC CASSPTGMSYEQYF
many TRBJ2-2 . TRBV29-1 TGCAGCGTTGAGGTCGGAATCACCGGGGAGCTGTTTTTT CSVEVGITGELFF
. TRBJ2-3 TRBD2 TRBV6-2/TRBV6-3 TGTGCCAGCAGTTACGATGAGCGGGGGGGCACAGATACGCAGTATTTT CASSYDERGGTDTQYF
many TRBJ1-4 . TRBV12-3/TRBV12-4 TGTGCCAGCAGTCTACTTGCAACTAATGAAAAACTGTTTTTT CASSLLATNEKLFF
many TRBJ2-3 . TRBV7-6 TGTGCCAGCAGCCCTAGCGACCTCACAGATACGCAGTATTTT CASSPSDLTDTQYF
. TRBJ1-1 . TRBV10-3 TGTGCCATCAGTGAACCAGGGATGGGCACTGAAGCTTTCTTT CAISEPGMGTEAFF
. TRBJ2-7 . TRBV20-1 TGCAGTGCTCCCAGAGGATCCGAGGCACCCTACGAGCAGTACTTC CSAPRGSEAPYEQYF
few TRBJ2-7 TRBD1 TRBV27 TGTGCCAGCACCGACCACTACAGGGGGTACGAGCAGTACTTC CASTDHYRGYEQYF
many TRBJ2-7 . TRBV7-9 TGTGCCAGAGCAGGGGCGGGGGCCCCTACCGAGCAGTACTTC CARAGAGAPTEQYF
many TRBJ2-7 . TRBV29-1 TGCAGCGTTGAAGATCCGTTGGGGGCCTATGCCTCTGGCGAGCAGTACTTC CSVEDPLGAYASGEQYF
many TRBJ2-1 . TRBV7-2 TGTGCCAGCAGCTTGAGTTCAGGGGACTACAATGAGCAGTTCTTC CASSLSSGDYNEQFF
many TRBJ2-3 TRBD1 TRBV28 TGTGCCAGCAGTTTATTAGGGGGCCAGGGCACAGATACGCAGTATTTT CASSLLGGQGTDTQYF
. TRBJ1-5 . TRBV19 TGTGCCAGTAACCCAGGGTTGGGGAGGGATCAGCCCCAGCATTTT CASNPGLGRDQPQHF
many TRBJ1-1 . TRBV12-3/TRBV12-4 TGTGCCAGCAGAACCCGGGACTGGAACACTGAAGCTTTCTTT CASRTRDWNTEAFF
. TRBJ2-7 . TRBV10-3 TGTGCCATCAGTGAAGACCCGTTCTACGAGCAGTACTTC CAISEDPFYEQYF
many TRBJ1-1 . TRBV7-9 TGTGCCAGCAGTTCGGGACTCAAGAACACTGAAGCTTTCTTT CASSSGLKNTEAFF
many TRBJ1-1 . TRBV20-1 TGCAGTGCTAGCGGGATGAACACTGAAGCTTTCTTT CSASGMNTEAFF
many TRBJ1-1 TRBD1 TRBV29-1 TGCAGCGTTGAAGGTCAGGGGGTGAACACTGAAGCTTTCTTT CSVEGQGVNTEAFF
. TRBJ2-1 . TRBV4-1 TGCGCCAGCAGCCAGCTACAGGAGAGCTCCTACAATGAGCAGTTCTTC CASSQLQESSYNEQFF
many TRBJ2-3 . TRBV7-2 TGTGCCAGCAGTCTCGAAAGGCCAGGATACGCCACAGATACGCAGTATTTT CASSLERPGYATDTQYF
few TRBJ2-3 TRBD2 TRBV7-9 TGTGCCAGCGGCGCCGGGACTAGCGGGGGGGCTCCAGATACGCAGTATTTT CASGAGTSGGAPDTQYF
many TRBJ2-5 . TRBV29-1 TGCAGCGTTGAGGGGCAAATCCAAGAGACCCAGTACTTC CSVEGQIQETQYF
many TRBJ2-7 . TRBV7-9 TGTGCCAGCAGCTCAGGGGGGACTTCCCCGGGGGAGCAGTACTTC CASSSGGTSPGEQYF
many TRBJ2-3 TRBD2 TRBV19 TGTGCCAGTAAACTAGCGGGAGTCGTTGCAGATACGCAGTATTTT CASKLAGVVADTQYF
many TRBJ2-7 . TRBV7-9 TGTGCCAGCAGCTTAGTAGCCCGGTCCTCCTACGAGCAGTACTTC CASSLVARSSYEQYF
many TRBJ1-1 . TRBV5-1 TGCGCCAGCAGCTCCATATATGGGACTGAAGCTTTCTTT CASSSIYGTEAFF
many TRBJ2-7 . TRBV7-2 TGTGCCAGCAGCTTCAGCGGACCCAACTACGAGCAGTACTTC CASSFSGPNYEQYF
many TRBJ2-7 TRBD2 TRBV29-1 TGCAGCGTCGAAGAGTCCAGCGGGAGGGCCAAAGTCGGATACGAGCAGTACTTC CSVEESSGRAKVGYEQYF
many TRBJ2-7 . TRBV6-6 TGTGCCAGCAGTAACGCAGGGGATATATCCTACGAGCAGTACTTC CASSNAGDISYEQYF
few TRBJ1-2 TRBD1 TRBV15 TGTGCCACCAGCAGAGCCCGGGGACAGGGAGCGGGGGACTATGGCTACACCTTC CATSRARGQGAGDYGYTF
many TRBJ2-3 . TRBV7-9 TGTGCCAGCAGCACCGTGTTCGGGACCCTCACAGATACGCAGTATTTT CASSTVFGTLTDTQYF
many TRBJ1-1 . TRBV5-1 TGCGCCAGCAGCTACGCCACAGGGCGGGGCACTGAAGCTTTCTTT CASSYATGRGTEAFF
few TRBJ2-7 TRBD1 TRBV28 TGTGCCAGCAGCCACAGACAGGGGAGAATCTACGAGCAGTACTTC CASSHRQGRIYEQYF
many TRBJ1-5 . TRBV5-6 TGTGCCAGCAGCTGGTCGGGGGCTTTCAGGCCCCAGCATTTT CASSWSGAFRPQHF
many TRBJ1-1 . TRBV7-9 TGTGCCAGCAGCTTAGATAACAACCAGAACACTGAAGCTTTCTTT CASSLDNNQNTEAFF
. TRBJ2-2 . TRBV5-4 TGTGCCAGCAACGGTATCACCGGGGAGCTGTTTTTT CASNGITGELFF
. TRBJ2-3 . TRBV3-1 TGTGCCAGCAGCCAAGGAGGGGAAGGCGATACGCAGTATTTT CASSQGGEGDTQYF
many TRBJ1-4 . TRBV19 TGTGCCAGTAGTAGCGGGACGGCTTTCGACGGACTGTTTTTT CASSSGTAFDGLFF
. TRBJ2-7 TRBD2 TRBV7-9 TGTGCCAGCAGCTCGAGCGGGAGGGCCCCCAGCGAGCAGTACTTC CASSSSGRAPSEQYF
many TRBJ2-7 . TRBV3-1 TGTGCCAGCAGCCAAGAAGCGCAGACGTACGAGCAGTACTTC CASSQEAQTYEQYF